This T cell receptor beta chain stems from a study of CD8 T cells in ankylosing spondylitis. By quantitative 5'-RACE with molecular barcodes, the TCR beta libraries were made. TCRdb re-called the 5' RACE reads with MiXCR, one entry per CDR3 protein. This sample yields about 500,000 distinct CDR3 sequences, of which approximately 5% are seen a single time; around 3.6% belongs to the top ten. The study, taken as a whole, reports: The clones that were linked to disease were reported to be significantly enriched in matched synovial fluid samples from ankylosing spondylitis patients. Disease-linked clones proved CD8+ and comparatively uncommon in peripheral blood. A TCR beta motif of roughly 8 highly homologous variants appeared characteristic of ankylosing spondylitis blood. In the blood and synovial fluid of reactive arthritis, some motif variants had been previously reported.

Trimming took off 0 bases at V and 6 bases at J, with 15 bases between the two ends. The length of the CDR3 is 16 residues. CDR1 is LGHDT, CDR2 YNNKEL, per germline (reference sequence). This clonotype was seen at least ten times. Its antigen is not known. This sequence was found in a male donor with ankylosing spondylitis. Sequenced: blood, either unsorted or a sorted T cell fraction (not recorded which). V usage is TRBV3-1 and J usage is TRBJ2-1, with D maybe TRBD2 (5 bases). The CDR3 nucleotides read TGTGCCAGCAGCCAAGATGACGGGCGGGCAACCAATGAGCAGTTCTTC. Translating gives CASSQDDGRATNEQFF.